Listed below are T cell receptor beta chains from one sample, sequenced in a study of blood T cell repertoires in COVID-19. Using immunoSEQ multiplex PCR, the repertoire was profiled, and TCRdb retains in-frame clones only, with some absent. Of 250,000 to 350,000 clones in the sample, 88% were seen once. The sample comprised PBMCs or T cells enriched from blood (not recorded which). These receptors were obtained from a woman aged 55-75 years in a cohort exposed to, infected with or recovered from COVID-19 (not recorded which). The CDR3 runs from the conserved cysteine through the conserved F or W. The order of the fields is V gene, CDR3 length, D gene, J gene, clone size, CDR3 protein, CDR3 DNA. A D gene is named only where the DNA matches it firmly. Where a row states a size, it is once, few, many or the class of an expanded clone; other rows omit it.

TRBV6-5	13	.	TRBJ1-1	.	CASRPGHHTEAFF	TGTGCCAGCAGACCTGGACACCACACTGAAGCTTTCTTT
TRBV7-3	12	.	TRBJ1-2	.	CAGPAGAHGYTF	TGTGCCGGCCCGGCGGGGGCTCATGGCTACACCTTC
TRBV11-1	14	.	TRBJ2-7	.	CASTPPRAPYEQYF	TGTGCCAGCACCCCCCCCAGGGCCCCCTACGAGCAGTACTTC
TRBV7-3	19	.	TRBJ1-6	.	CASRRGGGLSPSYNSPLHF	TGTGCCAGCAGGAGGGGAGGGGGGCTGTCCCCCTCCTATAATTCACCCCTCCACTTT
TRBV6-5	15	TRBD2	TRBJ2-2	.	CASGSGRGNPGELFF	TGTGCCAGCGGTAGCGGGAGAGGGAACCCCGGGGAGCTGTTTTTT
TRBV19	13	.	TRBJ1-5	.	CASRGGDNQPQHF	TGTGCCAGTAGGGGGGGGGACAATCAGCCCCAGCATTTT
TRBV30	11	.	TRBJ1-2	.	CACGGGYGYTF	TGTGCCTGTGGGGGCGGCTATGGCTACACCTTC
TRBV7-3	18	TRBD2	TRBJ2-1	.	CASSREGGLAGANNEQFF	TGTGCCAGCAGCCGAGAGGGGGGACTAGCGGGTGCTAACAATGAGCAGTTCTTC
TRBV4-1	16	TRBD1	TRBJ2-4	.	CASSQGGTGSKNIQYF	TGCGCCAGCAGCCAAGGTGGGACAGGAAGCAAAAACATTCAGTACTTC
TRBV11-2	15	.	TRBJ2-1	.	CASSPPRLTLNEQFF	TGTGCCAGCAGCCCCCCTCGACTAACGCTCAATGAGCAGTTCTTC
TRBV28	15	TRBD2	TRBJ2-1	few	CASTPGTSGLTEQFF	TGTGCCAGCACCCCCGGGACTAGCGGGTTGACTGAGCAGTTCTTC
TRBV28	11	.	TRBJ2-7	.	CATDNSYEQYF	TGTGCCACAGACAACTCCTACGAGCAGTACTTC
TRBV19	15	TRBD1	TRBJ1-5	.	CASSERQGRGQPQHF	TGTGCCAGTAGTGAGCGACAGGGTCGGGGTCAGCCCCAGCATTTT
TRBV7-3	15	TRBD2	TRBJ2-1	.	CASSLGTSEYNEQFF	TGTGCCAGCAGCCTGGGGACTAGCGAGTACAATGAGCAGTTCTTC
TRBV18	16	TRBD1	TRBJ2-5	.	CASSPVNTGAVETQYF	TGTGCCAGCTCACCAGTGAACACAGGGGCGGTGGAGACCCAGTACTTC
TRBV6-5	14	TRBD1	TRBJ1-5	.	CASSTGQGDQPQHF	TGTGCCAGCAGTACGGGACAGGGGGATCAGCCCCAGCATTTT
TRBV2	17	TRBD1	TRBJ2-7	.	CASSGGPGTGIFYEQYF	TGTGCCAGCAGTGGGGGCCCCGGGACAGGGATCTTCTACGAGCAGTACTTC
TRBV28	14	.	TRBJ1-6	.	CASSPTNRNSPLHF	TGTGCCAGCAGTCCGACTAATAGGAATTCACCCCTCCACTTT
TRBV7-3	15	.	TRBJ2-3	.	CASSLLAQRTDTQYF	TGTGCCAGCAGCCTTTTAGCGCAACGCACAGATACGCAGTATTTT
TRBV27	15	.	TRBJ1-5	.	CASSSTEYSNQPQHF	TGTGCCAGCAGTTCGACAGAGTATAGCAATCAGCCCCAGCATTTT
TRBV4-2	17	TRBD2	TRBJ2-3	.	CASSQEGGSGSADTQYF	TGTGCCAGCAGCCAAGAGGGGGGTAGCGGGAGTGCAGATACGCAGTATTTT
TRBV5-4	15	TRBD2	TRBJ2-1	once	CASSSLADTYNEQFF	TGTGCCAGCAGCTCTCTAGCGGATACCTACAATGAGCAGTTCTTC
TRBV28	20	TRBD2	TRBJ2-1	few	CASSQPYGTSGRRGYNEQFF	TGTGCCAGCAGTCAGCCCTACGGGACTAGCGGGAGGAGAGGGTACAATGAGCAGTTCTTC
TRBV4-2	18	TRBD2	TRBJ2-2	.	CASSQDRGLALNTGELFF	TGTGCCAGCAGCCAAGACCGGGGACTAGCCCTTAACACCGGGGAGCTGTTTTTT
TRBV4-3	16	.	TRBJ2-3	.	CASSQDPSTSTDTQYF	TGCGCCAGCAGCCAAGATCCTAGCACTAGCACAGATACGCAGTATTTT
TRBV29-1	11	.	TRBJ1-2	.	CSGSDSYGYTF	TGCAGCGGCTCCGACAGCTATGGCTACACCTTC
TRBV2	15	.	TRBJ2-6	.	CASIQQSSGANVLTF	TGTGCCAGCATTCAACAGAGCTCTGGGGCCAACGTCCTGACTTTC
TRBV11-2	17	TRBD2	TRBJ2-1	.	CASSSRTSGRSYNEQFF	TGTGCCAGCAGCTCCCGGACTAGCGGGCGATCCTACAATGAGCAGTTCTTC
TRBV10-3	14	.	TRBJ2-5	.	CAISGGTGEETQYF	TGTGCCATCAGTGGGGGGACGGGAGAAGAGACCCAGTACTTC
TRBV27	14	TRBD1	TRBJ1-5	.	CASSLTGVNQPQHF	TGTGCCAGCAGTTTAACAGGGGTAAATCAGCCCCAGCATTTT
TRBV19	15	TRBD2	TRBJ2-1	.	CASSMVRAGASEQFF	TGTGCCAGTAGTATGGTAAGAGCGGGAGCGTCTGAGCAGTTCTTC
TRBV6-5	14	.	TRBJ2-7	.	CASSSSGGGYEQYF	TGTGCCAGCAGTTCTTCCGGGGGTGGTTACGAGCAGTACTTC
TRBV5-1	13	.	TRBJ1-2	.	CASSPGEGYGYTF	TGCGCCAGCAGCCCGGGGGAGGGCTATGGCTACACCTTC
TRBV7-9	15	TRBD1	TRBJ2-7	.	CASSFGTVVANEQYF	TGTGCCAGCAGCTTCGGGACAGTGGTTGCCAACGAGCAGTACTTC
TRBV4-2	14	TRBD2	TRBJ2-7	.	CASSQVAGTYEQYF	TGTGCCAGCAGCCAAGTAGCGGGGACCTACGAGCAGTACTTC
TRBV5-1	14	TRBD2	TRBJ2-1	.	CASSLDWTSGEQFF	TGCGCCAGCAGCTTGGACTGGACTAGCGGTGAGCAGTTCTTC
TRBV10-1	14	TRBD1	TRBJ2-3	.	CAGVLDRGRDTQYF	TGCGCCGGGGTCTTGGACAGGGGAAGGGATACGCAGTATTTT
TRBV28	14	.	TRBJ2-1	.	CASGRPLSYNEQFF	TGTGCCAGCGGGAGGCCCCTCTCCTACAATGAGCAGTTCTTC
TRBV12-3/TRBV12-4	12	.	TRBJ1-6	.	CASGSYNSPLHF	TGTGCCAGCGGGAGCTATAATTCACCCCTCCACTTT
TRBV27	15	TRBD1	TRBJ1-1	.	CASSSRTGKNTEAFF	TGTGCCAGCAGTTCGAGGACAGGGAAGAACACTGAAGCTTTCTTT
TRBV5-1	15	.	TRBJ2-1	few	CASSLDYGAINEQFF	TGCGCCAGCAGCTTGGATTATGGTGCGATCAATGAGCAGTTCTTC
TRBV28	16	TRBD2	TRBJ2-3	.	CASSPQGLAGTDTQYF	TGTGCCAGCAGTCCTCAGGGGCTAGCGGGGACAGATACGCAGTATTTT
TRBV6-5	16	.	TRBJ2-7	once	CASSYSGGQIAYEQYF	TGTGCCAGCAGTTACTCGGGGGGGCAGATAGCCTACGAGCAGTACTTC